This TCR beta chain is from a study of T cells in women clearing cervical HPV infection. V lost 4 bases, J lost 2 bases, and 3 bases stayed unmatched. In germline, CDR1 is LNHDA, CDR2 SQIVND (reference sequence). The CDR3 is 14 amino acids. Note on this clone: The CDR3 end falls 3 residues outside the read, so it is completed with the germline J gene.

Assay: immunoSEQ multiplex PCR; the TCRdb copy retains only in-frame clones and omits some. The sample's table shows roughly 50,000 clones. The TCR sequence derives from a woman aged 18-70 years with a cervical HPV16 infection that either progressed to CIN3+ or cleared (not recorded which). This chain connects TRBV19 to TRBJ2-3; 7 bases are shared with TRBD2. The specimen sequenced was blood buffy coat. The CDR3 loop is CASSNRDYTDTQYF. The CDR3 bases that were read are TGTGCCAGTAGTAATCGGGACTACACAGATACG.